This TCR beta chain stems from a study of blood T cell repertoires in COVID-19 (dated by TCRdb to 2018 to 2020). Some background on the complete study: Collaborator samples came from the United States, Italy and Spain and covered acute and convalescent phases of COVID-19. The prospective study material was composed of cDNA or gDNA derived from T cells, B-cell-depleted T cells, or PBMCs. Subjects who had been exposed to COVID-19, were actively infected with it, or had recovered from it provided the deeply sampled blood TCRbeta repertoires that made up the dataset. The repertoires were made available in a free public database intended to serve as a resource for research on the immune response to SARS-CoV-2. The samples were drawn from two sources: the first 160 participants of the ongoing ImmuneRACE study, and over 950 subjects contributed by 6 global collaborators. Nearly every sample came with metadata listing a de-identified subject ID, COVID-19 status, age in years and sex. Where HLA class I and class II types were available, the types were taken from metadata supplied by the sample provider, not from assay-based typing.

Overall study outcomes, separate from this receptor: The quantity of clinical and demographic metadata differed by source and by participant and was supplied without curation.

The immunoSEQ Assay, a bias-controlled multiplex PCR, was used to amplify TCRbeta CDR3 regions from genomic DNA. The paper's processing steps were these. The number of nucleated cells in each sample was estimated from the amplification of reference gene primers within the assay. To quantify the absolute abundance of each unique TCRbeta CDR3 rearrangement, sequence reads were collapsed and filtered. For each sample, productive Simpson clonality was calculated as the square root of Simpson's diversity index over productive rearrangements. This is the immuneACCESS table as TCRdb keeps it, with only in-frame sequences that have V and J called. A part of the clones is gone; compared with another copy, unresolved V genes explain less than half, and the rest is unexplained. Clone size and the V and J calls come from that table; the DNA yielded D and trimming. Counted in this sample were about 27,000 clones; around nine tenths of them appeared once. The ten largest clones capture approximately 16% of the sample.

Collaborating institutions collected whole blood in K2EDTA tubes following their own protocols. For TCRbeta analysis, collaborator samples were shipped as frozen whole blood, as isolated PBMCs, or as DNA extracted from either sample type. As to this clone: Its antigen specificity is not known. No much larger clone is present one base from it, and per-base qualities are unavailable.

Sequences were obtained from peripheral blood. The sequence derives from a human donor with active COVID-19. The donor label of this sample is uncertain.

The CDR3 region has the sequence CASRQGTVKQFF. The base sequence is TGTGCCAGCAGACAAGGGACAGTCAAGCAGTTCTTC. This chain is built from TRBV27 and TRBJ2-1, and TRBD1 matches 7 of the central bases. At the junction V is shortened by 6 bases and J by 11 bases; bases outside the gene matches: 7. Reading from cysteine to phenylalanine, the CDR3 counts 12 amino acids. Only the CDR3 DNA is retained, 36 bases long and in frame from the first base. The germline V gene (reference sequence) supplies CDR1 MNHEY and CDR2 SMNVEV.